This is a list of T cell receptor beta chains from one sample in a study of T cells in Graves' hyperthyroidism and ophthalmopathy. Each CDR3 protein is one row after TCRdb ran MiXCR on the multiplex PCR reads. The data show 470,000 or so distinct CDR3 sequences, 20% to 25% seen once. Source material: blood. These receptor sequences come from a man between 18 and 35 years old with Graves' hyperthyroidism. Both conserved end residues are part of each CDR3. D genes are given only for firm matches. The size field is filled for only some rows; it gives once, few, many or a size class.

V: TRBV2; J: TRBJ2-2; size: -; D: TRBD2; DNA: TGTGCCAGCAGTGAGCCCCGGACTAGCGGGGGGTCGAACACCGGGGAGCTGTTTTTT; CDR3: CASSEPRTSGGSNTGELFF
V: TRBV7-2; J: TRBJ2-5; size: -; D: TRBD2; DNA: TGTGCCAGCGGAACTAGCGGGAGGGAGACCCAGTACTTC; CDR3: CASGTSGRETQYF
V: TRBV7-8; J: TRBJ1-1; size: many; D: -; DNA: TGTGCCAGCAGCTTAGCCAGCGGGACTGAAGCTTTCTTT; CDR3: CASSLASGTEAFF
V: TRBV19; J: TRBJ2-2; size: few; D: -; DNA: TGTGCCAGTTCCGGGACACTAACCGGGGAGCTGTTTTTT; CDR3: CASSGTLTGELFF
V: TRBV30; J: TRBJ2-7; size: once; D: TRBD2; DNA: TGTGCCTGGAGTGTACTCGGCGGGAGGCCTTCCGCCTACGAGCAGTACTTC; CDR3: CAWSVLGGRPSAYEQYF
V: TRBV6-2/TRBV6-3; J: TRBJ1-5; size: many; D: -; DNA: TGTGCCAGCAGTTCCAGCGGTAATGGGCCCTATGGGGATCAGCCCCAGCATTTT; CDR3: CASSSSGNGPYGDQPQHF
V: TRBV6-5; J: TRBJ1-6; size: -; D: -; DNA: TGTGCCAGCAGTTACTTCGGGGGATCGTCCTATAATTCACCCCTCCACTTT; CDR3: CASSYFGGSSYNSPLHF
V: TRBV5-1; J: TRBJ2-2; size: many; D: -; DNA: TGCGCCAGCGTAGAAGGCACCGGGGAGCTGTTTTTT; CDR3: CASVEGTGELFF
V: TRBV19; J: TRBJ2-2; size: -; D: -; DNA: TGTGCCAGTAGTATTACCCCCAGCGCCGGGGAGCTGTTTTTT; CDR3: CASSITPSAGELFF
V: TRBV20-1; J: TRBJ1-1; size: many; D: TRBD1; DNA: TGCAGTGCTAAGACAGGGGGACGTCTTGAAGCTTTCTTT; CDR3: CSAKTGGRLEAFF
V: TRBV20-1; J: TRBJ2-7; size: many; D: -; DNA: TGCAGTGCTAGAGGGATGGGGCAGGGACCCTACGAGCAGTACTTC; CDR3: CSARGMGQGPYEQYF
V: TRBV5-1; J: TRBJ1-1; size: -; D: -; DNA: TGCGCCAGCAGCTTGGCGCCTGGGGGCGCAGGCGCTGAAGCTTTCTTT; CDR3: CASSLAPGGAGAEAFF
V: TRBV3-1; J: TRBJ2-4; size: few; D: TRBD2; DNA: TGTGCCAGCAGCCAAGGGGCGACTAGCGGGGGGGGAAACATTCAGTACTTC; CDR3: CASSQGATSGGGNIQYF
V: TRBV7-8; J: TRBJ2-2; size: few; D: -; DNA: TGTGCCAGCAGATCGAGAGGCGGGGAGCTGTTTTTT; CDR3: CASRSRGGELFF
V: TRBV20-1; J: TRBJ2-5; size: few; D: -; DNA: TGCAGTGCTAGAGGAGGTAGCGGCCAAGAGACCCAGTACTTC; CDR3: CSARGGSGQETQYF
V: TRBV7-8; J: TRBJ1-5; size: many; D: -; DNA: TGTGCCAGCAGCTTAAAGGGCAGCCGCCAGCCCCAGCATTTT; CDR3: CASSLKGSRQPQHF
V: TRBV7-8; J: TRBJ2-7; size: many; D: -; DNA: TGTGCCAGCAGCGTCACAGGGACCTTTGACGTATACGAGCAGTACTTC; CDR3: CASSVTGTFDVYEQYF
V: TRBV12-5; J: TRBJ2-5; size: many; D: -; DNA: TGTGCTACTTTTGGAGAGACCCAGTACTTC; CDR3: CATFGETQYF
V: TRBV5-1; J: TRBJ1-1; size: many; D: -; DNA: TGCGCCAGCAGCTTGGTAGGGGTCGAGGGCACTGAAGCTTTCTTT; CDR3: CASSLVGVEGTEAFF
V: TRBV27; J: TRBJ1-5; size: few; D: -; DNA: TGTGCCAGCAGTTTTGAACAGAGTCTGCCCCAGCATTTT; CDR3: CASSFEQSLPQHF
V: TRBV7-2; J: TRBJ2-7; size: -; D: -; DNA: TGTGCCAGCAGCTTAGTCGCTAGCGCCTCCTACGAGCAGTACTTC; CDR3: CASSLVASASYEQYF
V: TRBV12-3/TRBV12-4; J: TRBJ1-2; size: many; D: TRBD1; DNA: TGTGCCAGCAGTCGGACAGGCTATGGCTACACCTTC; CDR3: CASSRTGYGYTF
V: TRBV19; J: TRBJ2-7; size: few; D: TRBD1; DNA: TGTGCCAGTAGTATCCCGACAGGGGGAAGGAACGAGCAGTACTTC; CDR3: CASSIPTGGRNEQYF
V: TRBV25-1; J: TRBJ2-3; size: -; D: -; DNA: TGTGCCAGCAGTGAATCTTTCGGCCGAACAAACACGCAGTATTTT; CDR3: CASSESFGRTNTQYF
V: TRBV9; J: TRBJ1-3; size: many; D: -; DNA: TGTGCCAGCAGCGCTCCCTCAGGGTCTGGAAACACCATATATTTT; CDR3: CASSAPSGSGNTIYF
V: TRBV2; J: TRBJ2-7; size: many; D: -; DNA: TGTGCCAGCAGTGTAGACCCGATAGGGGAGCAGTACTTC; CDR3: CASSVDPIGEQYF
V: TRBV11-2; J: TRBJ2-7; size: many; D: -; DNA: TGTGCCAGCAGCTGGGAGAAGGAAGAGCAGTACTTC; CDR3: CASSWEKEEQYF
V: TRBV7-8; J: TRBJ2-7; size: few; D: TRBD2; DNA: TGTGCCAGCAGCCCCACCCGATTCGGGGGGAATGAGCAGTACTTC; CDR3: CASSPTRFGGNEQYF
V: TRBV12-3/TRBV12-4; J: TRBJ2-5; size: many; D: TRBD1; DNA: TGTGCCAGCAGTGGAGGGACAGGCGGAGAGACCCAGTACTTC; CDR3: CASSGGTGGETQYF
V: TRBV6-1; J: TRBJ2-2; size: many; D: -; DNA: TGTGCCAGCACCAGGGATACGAACACCGGGGAGCTGTTTTTT; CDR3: CASTRDTNTGELFF
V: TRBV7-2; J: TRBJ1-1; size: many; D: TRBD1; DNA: TGTGCCAGCAGCCCCTCCCGGGACAGGGAAACTGAAGCTTTCTTT; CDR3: CASSPSRDRETEAFF
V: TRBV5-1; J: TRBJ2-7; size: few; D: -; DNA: TGCGCCAGCAGCTTGACCCCACAGGGCCGTGGGGAGCAGTACTTC; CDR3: CASSLTPQGRGEQYF
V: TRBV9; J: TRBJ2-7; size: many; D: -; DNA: TGTGCCAGCAGCCCTAGACCGGTTAGCTCCTACGAGCAGTACTTC; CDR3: CASSPRPVSSYEQYF
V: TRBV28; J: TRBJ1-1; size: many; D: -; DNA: TGTGCCAGCGCCCAGAACACTGAAGCTTTCTTT; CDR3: CASAQNTEAFF
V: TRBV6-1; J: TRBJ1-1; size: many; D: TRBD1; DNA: TGTGCCAGCGGAAAGGAAACAGGGGGCCACACTGAAGCTTTCTTT; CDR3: CASGKETGGHTEAFF
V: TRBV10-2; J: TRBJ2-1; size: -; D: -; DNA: TGCGCCAGCAGTGACGAACTAACCCCTTGGAATGAGCAGTTCTTC; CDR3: CASSDELTPWNEQFF
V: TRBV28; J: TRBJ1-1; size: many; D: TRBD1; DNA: TGTGCCAGCAGTCCGAGGGGGCTTTTGGTTGAAGCTTTCTTT; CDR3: CASSPRGLLVEAFF
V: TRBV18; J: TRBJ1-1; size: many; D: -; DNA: TGTGCCAGCTCACGACGTGAGGGGAACACTGAAGCTTTCTTT; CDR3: CASSRREGNTEAFF
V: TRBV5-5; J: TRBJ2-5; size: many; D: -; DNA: TGTGCCAGCAGTTCGGACTCCGTCCAAGAGACCCAGTACTTC; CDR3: CASSSDSVQETQYF
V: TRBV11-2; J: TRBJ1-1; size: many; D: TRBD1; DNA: TGTGCCAGCAGCCGCCCCCGGGGACAGGTGAACACTGAAGCTTTCTTT; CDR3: CASSRPRGQVNTEAFF
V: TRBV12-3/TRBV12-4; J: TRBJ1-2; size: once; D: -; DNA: TGTGCCAGCAGTTTTTACTGGGCAGACGGCTATGGCTACACCTTC; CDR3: CASSFYWADGYGYTF